The TCR beta chain described here comes from a study of cytomegalovirus exposure and HLA in healthy donors. The wider study: Some 85 million unique TCRs, all from HLA-typed donors, were included in an early release of the data.

13 Jbeta primers and 60 Vbeta primers were used for the PCR. Method: immunoSEQ multiplex PCR; TCRdb's copy keeps in-frame clones and lacks some. Its clone listing holds some 55,000 clones. Germline V gene sequence: CDR1 SGHAT, CDR2 FQNNGV. V gave up 4 bases and J gave up 5 bases; unmatched junction bases: 3. The CDR3 extends over 14 amino acids. The sequenced material came from PBMCs. This TCR was sampled from a young man in good health and CMV-seropositive. The V gene is TRBV11-2, the J gene TRBJ1-5; 9 bases agree with TRBD1. The CDR3 loop reads CASSYGTGYQPQHF. CDR3 nucleotides: TGTGCCAGCAGCTACGGGACAGGGTATCAGCCCCAGCATTTT.